What follows are 18 T cell receptor beta chains derived from one specimen sequenced in a study of blood T cell repertoires in COVID-19. TCRdb's copy holds only in-frame clones and misses some; the assay was immunoSEQ multiplex PCR. This table has tens of thousands of clones, over 80% appearing once. What was sequenced was peripheral blood. The receptor source for this set is a woman over 75 with active or convalescent COVID-19.

The chain uses TRBV4-2 and TRBJ1-3; D is possibly TRBD1 (5 bases). The CDR3 covers 13 residues. The V gene lost 4 bases and the J gene lost 3 bases, with 7 bases spanning the gap. Germline V lookup: CDR1 LGHNA, CDR2 YNFKEQ. CDR3 nucleotides: TGTGCCAGCAGCCCGGACATTGGAAACACCATATATTTT. Its protein product is CASSPDIGNTIYF.

This rearrangement joins TRBV30 to TRBJ2-7; weak D call: TRBD1 (5 bases). Germline CDR1 reads GTSNPN; CDR2 reads SVGIG (reference sequence). With 8 bases removed from V and 3 bases from J, the gap between germline ends came to 17 bases. There are 13 residues in the CDR3. The CDR3, as DNA: TGTGCCGTACTCAGGGATAGGGGCTACGAGCAGTACTTC. Protein sequence: CAVLRDRGYEQYF.

The J gene is TRBJ2-6, the V gene TRBV12-3 or TRBV12-4; D not resolved. V was cut by 8 bases and J by 3 bases, with 2 bases left in between. The CDR3 has 11 amino acids. CDR3 DNA: TGTGCCAGCCTTGGGGCCAACGTCCTGACTTTC. Residues: CASLGANVLTF.

This clone was observed a handful of times. This sequence joins TRBV6-2 or TRBV6-3 and TRBJ1-1; tentative D call: TRBD1 (6 bases). CDR1 is MNHEY, CDR2 SVGEGT, per germline. Trimming shortened V by 0 bases and J by 7 bases, and 12 bases separated the two germline ends. The CDR3 runs 14 residues. In nucleotides, the CDR3 is TGTGCCAGCAGTTACTCGGCAGGGGTGGGTGAAGCTTTCTTT. Translation gives CASSYSAGVGEAFF.

The chain links TRBV24-1 to TRBJ2-1; TRBD2 aligns across 9 bases. The V gene's germline CDR1 is KGHDR and CDR2 SFDVKD. The CDR3 runs to 17 residues. Trimming took 5 bases from V and 7 from J; bases not matched to a gene: 14. The CDR3 reads CATSARRGSGSRNEQFF. Here the CDR3 DNA reads TGTGCCACCAGTGCCCGACGGGGTAGCGGGAGTAGAAATGAGCAGTTCTTC.

The V call is TRBV18, the J call TRBJ2-1; 10 bases line up with TRBD2. Germline V gene data show CDR1 as KGHSH and CDR2 as LQKENI. The CDR3 is made up of 15 amino acids. Unmatched junction bases numbered 9, after V lost 6 bases and J lost 7 bases. This CDR3 is CASSPGSGRSNEQFF. The DNA for the CDR3 is TGTGCCAGCTCCCCGGGTAGCGGGAGGTCAAATGAGCAGTTCTTC.

In its sample, this clone was seen a few times. The chain couples TRBV6-4 to TRBJ2-6; D call uncertain. The germline gives CDR1 MRHNA, CDR2 SNTAGT. The CDR3 runs to 14 residues. Between the trimmed V and J ends, which lost 6 bases and 1 base, there was a span of 7 bases. This chain's CDR3 is CASSQDSGANVLTF. Here the CDR3 DNA reads TGTGCCAGCAGCCAGGATTCTGGGGCCAACGTCCTGACTTTC.

This sequence joins TRBV12-3 or TRBV12-4 and TRBJ1-3; D uncertain. This CDR3 comprises 13 residues. Trimming cost V 7 bases and J 0 bases, with 7 bases left between them. The CDR3 region has the DNA TGTGCCAGCAACCAGTACTCTGGAAACACCATATATTTT. Translating gives CASNQYSGNTIYF.

This rearrangement joins TRBV9 to TRBJ2-3, with 12 bases that match TRBD2. V shed 0 bases and J 4 bases; nucleotides not matched to a gene: 15. This CDR3 spans 20 amino acids. Germline V gene data show CDR1 as SGDLS and CDR2 as YYNGEE. The DNA of the CDR3 is TGTGCCAGCAGCGTAGGAGGCCGGCTAGCGGGAGGGCCGGGGGCAGATACGCAGTATTTT. Amino acids: CASSVGGRLAGGPGADTQYF.

This chain links TRBV10-3 with TRBJ2-2; no clear D. The CDR3 is made up of 14 amino acids. Germline values: CDR1 ENHRY, CDR2 SYGVKD. Trimming cost V 6 bases and J 1 base, with 9 bases left between them. The CDR3 region has the DNA TGTGCCATCAGAAGCCAGGAGAACACCGGGGAGCTGTTTTTT. Residues: CAIRSQENTGELFF.

CDR3 protein: CATESGYQETQYF. The CDR3 DNA reads TGTGCCACCGAAAGCGGATACCAAGAGACCCAGTACTTC. The J gene is TRBJ2-5, the V gene TRBV24-1; the D gene is possibly TRBD2 (5 bases). The CDR3 is 13 amino acids. Between the trimmed V and J ends, which lost 9 bases and 0 bases, there was a span of 10 bases. In germline, CDR1 is KGHDR, CDR2 SFDVKD.

The chain carries TRBV30 and TRBJ2-1; 10 bases fit TRBD2. This CDR3 contains 15 residues. The junction had 10 bases not matched to a gene; V was cut back by 3 bases and J by 8 bases. Germline CDR1 is GTSNPN and CDR2 is SVGIG (reference sequence). CDR3 protein: CAWSQLAGPSDEQFF. CDR3 in DNA: TGTGCCTGGAGCCAACTAGCGGGGCCGTCCGATGAGCAGTTCTTC.

The chain couples TRBV19 to TRBJ1-3; D gene ambiguous. The length of the CDR3 is 14 residues. Trimming removed 8 bases from V and 1 base from J, with 12 bases in between. Germline V lookup: CDR1 LNHDA, CDR2 SQIVND (reference sequence). The CDR3 nucleotides are TGTGCCAGTGCCCCGGAGATGTCTGGAAACACCATATATTTT. This encodes CASAPEMSGNTIYF.

This clone has more than one count but fewer than ten. The chain employs TRBV7-9 and TRBJ1-6; D unclear. This CDR3 contains 14 residues. Trimming left V 0 bases short and J 9 bases short, with 9 bases between. Germline loops: CDR1 SEHNR, CDR2 FQNEAQ (reference sequence). The DNA of the CDR3 is TGTGCCAGCAGCTTAGCCGGGTTGGGTTCACCCCTCCACTTT. This translates into CASSLAGLGSPLHF.

The chain is built from TRBV30 and TRBJ2-1; D remains unclear. The germline V and J ends were trimmed by 3 bases and 0 bases, with 6 bases remaining between them. The CDR3 has 13 amino acids. Germline CDR1 is GTSNPN and CDR2 is SVGIG (reference sequence). The CDR3, as DNA: TGTGCCTGGAGACAGAGCTCCTACAATGAGCAGTTCTTC. Encoded protein: CAWRQSSYNEQFF.

The rearrangement joins TRBV3-1 (or the pseudogene TRBV3-2) to TRBJ1-6; D is possibly TRBD1 (5 bases). The CDR3 has 18 amino acids. V was shortened by 0 bases and J by 8 bases, with 20 bases between the two germline ends. The germline gives CDR1 LGHDT, CDR2 YNNKEL (reference sequence). The CDR3 coding sequence is TGTGCCAGCAGCCAAGAAATTCGGGGGGTTAAAGCCTATTCACCCCTCCACTTT. This sequence encodes CASSQEIRGVKAYSPLHF.

This sequence joins TRBV4-1 and TRBJ2-5; 10 bases line up with TRBD2. Trimming cost V 0 bases and J 5 bases; bases outside gene matches: 9. CDR3 size: 17 residues. CDR1 is MGHRA and CDR2 is YSYEKL in the germline V gene. The chain's CDR3 is CASSQEMKRGGPETQYF. In nucleotides, the CDR3 is TGCGCCAGCAGCCAAGAGATGAAGCGGGGGGGCCCTGAGACCCAGTACTTC.

This clone occurred a few times. The gene calls are TRBV5-1 and TRBJ2-1, with 7 bases that match TRBD1. CDR3 size: 14 residues. Germline V gene sequence: CDR1 SGHRS, CDR2 YFSETQ. The J segment lost 6 bases and the V segment lost 5 bases, leaving 8 bases of the junction unmatched. The CDR3 loop reads CASSLGTAINEQFF. In DNA form, the CDR3 reads TGCGCCAGCAGTCTGGGGACAGCTATCAATGAGCAGTTCTTC. Full variable domain (outside the CDR3, taken from reference TRBV5-1 and TRBJ2-1): KAGVTQTPRYLIKTRGQQVTLSCSPISGHRSVSWYQQTPGQGLQFLFEYFSETQRNKGNFPGRFSGRQFSNSRSEMNVSTLELGDSALYLCASSLGTAINEQFFGPGTRLTVL.